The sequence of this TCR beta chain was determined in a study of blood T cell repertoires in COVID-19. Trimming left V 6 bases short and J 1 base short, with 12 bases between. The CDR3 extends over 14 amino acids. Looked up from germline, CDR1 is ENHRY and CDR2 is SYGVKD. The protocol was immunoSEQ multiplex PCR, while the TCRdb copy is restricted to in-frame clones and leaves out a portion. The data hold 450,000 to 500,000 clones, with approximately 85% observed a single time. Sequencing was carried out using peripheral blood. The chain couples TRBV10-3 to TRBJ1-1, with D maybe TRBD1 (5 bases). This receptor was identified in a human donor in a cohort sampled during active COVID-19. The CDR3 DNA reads TGTGCCATCAGCGGATTTAGGGGGAACACTGAAGCTTTCTTT. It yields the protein CAISGFRGNTEAFF.